Listed below are T cell receptor beta chains from one sample, sequenced in a study of PD-1 blockade in classical Hodgkin lymphoma. Some clones are missing from TCRdb's copy, which holds only in-frame ones; the method was immunoSEQ multiplex PCR. Seen here are about 94,000 clones, about 91% observed once, and the top ten hold about 10%. The sample in question was peripheral blood mononuclear cells (PBMCs), obtained before the second cycle of nivolumab. Every receptor here comes from a human donor with classical Hodgkin lymphoma. The CDR3 runs from the conserved cysteine through the conserved F or W. The order of the fields is V gene, clone size, J gene, D gene, CDR3 DNA, CDR3 protein. D genes are given only for firm matches. The size field is filled for only some rows; it gives once, few, many or a size class.

>TRBV11-3|once|TRBJ2-1|TRBD2
TGTGCCAGCAGCCTCCAGAGCGGGGACCACAATGAGCAGTTCTTC
CASSLQSGDHNEQFF
>TRBV7-9|-|TRBJ2-7|-
TGTGCCAGCATGGGGCCGGGCCGAAACCCCTACGAGCAGTACTTC
CASMGPGRNPYEQYF
>TRBV6-1|-|TRBJ2-7|TRBD1
TGTGCCAGCAGACGACAGGGGGCAAACGAGCAGTACTTC
CASRRQGANEQYF
>TRBV19|-|TRBJ2-7|-
TGTGCCAGTAGTATCCACAGAGATTCCTACGAGCAGTACTTC
CASSIHRDSYEQYF
>TRBV7-2|-|TRBJ1-3|TRBD1
TGTGCCAGCAGCCCGACAGGGGGTGAAGACACCATATATTTT
CASSPTGGEDTIYF
>TRBV4-2|-|TRBJ2-1|TRBD2
TGTGCCAGCAGCCAAAGGGTAGCGGGAGTAAGTGATGAGCAGTTCTTC
CASSQRVAGVSDEQFF
>TRBV2|-|TRBJ1-1|-
TGTGCCAGCAGTGAAGGCCGGAACACTGAAGCTTTCTTT
CASSEGRNTEAFF
>TRBV7-6|-|TRBJ1-4|-
TGTGCCAGCAGCATAACGGGAGGGGGTGAAAAACTGTTTTTT
CASSITGGGEKLFF
>TRBV5-1|once|TRBJ2-5|TRBD2
TGCGCCAGCAGCTTGGAGAGGACTAGCGGGGGAGTGGGGACCCAGTACTTC
CASSLERTSGGVGTQYF
>TRBV2|-|TRBJ2-5|-
TGTGCCAGCGAAGGGTTGGGCGTAGAGACCCAGTACTTC
CASEGLGVETQYF
>TRBV5-4|-|TRBJ2-1|TRBD2
TGTGCCAGCAGTTTAGCGGGGGGGATCTCCTACAATGAGCAGTTCTTC
CASSLAGGISYNEQFF
>TRBV30|-|TRBJ2-7|-
TGTGCCTGGAGTAACCTACGGCAGGGCATCTACGAGCAGTACTTC
CAWSNLRQGIYEQYF
>TRBV6-1|-|TRBJ2-1|-
TGTGCCAGCAGTAACCAATGGAATGAGCAGTTCTTC
CASSNQWNEQFF
>TRBV10-1|-|TRBJ2-1|-
TGCGCCAGCAGTGAGTATTGGGACTCTTCCTACAATGAGCAGTTCTTC
CASSEYWDSSYNEQFF
>TRBV7-2|-|TRBJ2-7|-
TGTGCCAGCAGCTTAGGGGCAGGGAAAAGCTCCTACGAGCAGTACTTC
CASSLGAGKSSYEQYF
>TRBV18|-|TRBJ1-2|-
TGTGCCAGCTCACCAAAGGACCTTTATGGCTACACCTTC
CASSPKDLYGYTF
>TRBV18|-|TRBJ2-3|-
TGTGCCAGCTCACCACTGTGCGGGAACCGCACAGATACGCAGTATTTT
CASSPLCGNRTDTQYF
>TRBV5-1|-|TRBJ1-5|TRBD1
TGCGCCAGCAGCCCACAGGGGATCAATCAGCCCCAGCATTTT
CASSPQGINQPQHF
>TRBV6-6|-|TRBJ2-1|TRBD2
TGTGCCAGCAGTTTCGGGACTAGCGGGGGTTACGATGAGCAGTTCTTC
CASSFGTSGGYDEQFF
>TRBV5-1|-|TRBJ2-1|TRBD2
TGCGCCAGCAGCACTACTAGCGGCCGTGAGAATGAGCAGTTCTTC
CASSTTSGRENEQFF
>TRBV28|-|TRBJ2-7|-
TGTGCCAGCAGTTTTGGCCTACGGGGTCCGGGGCTAGTCCGATACGAGCAGTACTTC
CASSFGLRGPGLVRYEQYF
>TRBV28|-|TRBJ2-4|TRBD1
TGTGCCAGCAGTTTACCCTCCGTAGGACAGGGACAGTTTAAAAACATTCAGTACTTC
CASSLPSVGQGQFKNIQYF
>TRBV4-2|-|TRBJ1-6|TRBD1
TGTGCCAGCAGCCAAGCAACTTCACCGGGACAGGGGGGCTATAATTCACCCCTCCACTTT
CASSQATSPGQGGYNSPLHF
>TRBV28|-|TRBJ1-5|TRBD1
TGTGCCAGCAGGCGTGACAGGGGCGGTCAGCCCCAGCATTTT
CASRRDRGGQPQHF
>TRBV6-6|-|TRBJ1-1|-
TGTGCCAGCAGTTACTCAGGCATGAACACTGAAGCTTTCTTT
CASSYSGMNTEAFF
>TRBV4-1|once|TRBJ2-1|-
TGCGCCAGCAGCCAAACGGCAAAATCCTACAATGAGCAGTTCTTC
CASSQTAKSYNEQFF
>TRBV7-2|once|TRBJ2-3|-
TGTGCCAGCAGCCTCCTTAGGACAGATACGCAGTATTTT
CASSLLRTDTQYF
>TRBV9|-|TRBJ1-6|-
TGTGCCAGCAGCGTCCAGGGCCATTCACCCCTCCACTTT
CASSVQGHSPLHF
>TRBV28|-|TRBJ2-7|-
TGTGCCAGCAGCCTTATCCCCAGGGACGGGAGCTCCTACGAGCAGTACTTC
CASSLIPRDGSSYEQYF
>TRBV5-1|-|TRBJ2-1|TRBD1
TGCGCCAGCAGCTGGCCAGAGGGACAGGGGGGCAGTGAGCAGTTCTTC
CASSWPEGQGGSEQFF
>TRBV28|-|TRBJ2-3|-
TGTGCCAGCAGCCGACAACCAGGGGCGGTAGATACGCAGTATTTT
CASSRQPGAVDTQYF
>TRBV10-3|-|TRBJ2-5|TRBD2
TGTGCCATCAGCCCGATAGCGGGGGAGTTCCAAGAGACCCAGTACTTC
CAISPIAGEFQETQYF
>TRBV5-1|-|TRBJ1-2|-
TGCGCCAGCACCCCCGGGATAGGCTATGGCTACACCTTC
CASTPGIGYGYTF
>TRBV29-1|few|TRBJ2-3|TRBD2
TGCAGCGTCCCCTCCAGCGGGAGTAGCACAGATACGCAGTATTTT
CSVPSSGSSTDTQYF
>TRBV5-1|-|TRBJ1-5|-
TGCGCCAGCAGCTTGGGAACCGGGACCCCAGGGCAGCCCCAGCATTTT
CASSLGTGTPGQPQHF
>TRBV6-6|-|TRBJ1-1|TRBD1
TGTGCCAGCAGCTTCGAGATACAGGGGCCAAACACTGAAGCTTTCTTT
CASSFEIQGPNTEAFF
>TRBV2|-|TRBJ2-7|-
TGTGCCGCAGGGCAGATCAACTACGAGCAGTACTTC
CAAGQINYEQYF
>TRBV27|-|TRBJ2-7|-
TGTGCCAGCAGTTTATCCGAGGGCTCCTACGAGCAGTACTTC
CASSLSEGSYEQYF
>TRBV11-2|-|TRBJ2-7|TRBD1
TGTGCCAGCAGCTTTCCCGGGACAGGAGGGTCGGACGAGCAGTACTTC
CASSFPGTGGSDEQYF
>TRBV30|-|TRBJ2-2|TRBD1
TGTGCCTGGAGGGGACAGGGGAACACCGGGGAGCTGTTTTTT
CAWRGQGNTGELFF
>TRBV2|-|TRBJ1-4|-
TGTGCCAGCAGTGAAACGGGGGGTGTGGGAGAAAAACTGTTTTTT
CASSETGGVGEKLFF